This T cell receptor (beta chain) was captured in a study of PD-1 blockade in classical Hodgkin lymphoma. Produced via immunoSEQ multiplex PCR; TCRdb's table is partial and in-frame only. The profile shows under 15,000 clones, around 83% of them singletons. Regarding the study as a whole: Before treatment, TCR diversity in newly diagnosed patients was reportedly lower than in healthy donors. CD4+ TCR diversity climbed significantly by C4D1, unlike CD8+ TCR diversity. Baseline diversity resembling that of newly diagnosed patients was seen in complete responders.

In every patient, relapse followed autologous stem cell transplantation, while exposure to brentuximab vedotin differed. In regard to this clone: What it binds is unknown.

This CDR3 spans 16 amino acids. Trimming shortened V by 5 bases and J by 0 bases, and 11 bases separated the two germline ends. CDR1 MDHEN and CDR2 SYDVKM come from the germline V gene. The TCR comes from a human donor with classical Hodgkin lymphoma. The sequenced sample was peripheral blood mononuclear cells (PBMCs), obtained at baseline. The genes are TRBV28 and TRBJ2-6, with D tentatively TRBD1 or TRBD2 (5 bases each). CDR3 sequence: CASSLWGSSGANVLTF. DNA of the CDR3: TGTGCCAGCAGTCTGTGGGGGAGCTCTGGGGCCAACGTCCTGACTTTC.